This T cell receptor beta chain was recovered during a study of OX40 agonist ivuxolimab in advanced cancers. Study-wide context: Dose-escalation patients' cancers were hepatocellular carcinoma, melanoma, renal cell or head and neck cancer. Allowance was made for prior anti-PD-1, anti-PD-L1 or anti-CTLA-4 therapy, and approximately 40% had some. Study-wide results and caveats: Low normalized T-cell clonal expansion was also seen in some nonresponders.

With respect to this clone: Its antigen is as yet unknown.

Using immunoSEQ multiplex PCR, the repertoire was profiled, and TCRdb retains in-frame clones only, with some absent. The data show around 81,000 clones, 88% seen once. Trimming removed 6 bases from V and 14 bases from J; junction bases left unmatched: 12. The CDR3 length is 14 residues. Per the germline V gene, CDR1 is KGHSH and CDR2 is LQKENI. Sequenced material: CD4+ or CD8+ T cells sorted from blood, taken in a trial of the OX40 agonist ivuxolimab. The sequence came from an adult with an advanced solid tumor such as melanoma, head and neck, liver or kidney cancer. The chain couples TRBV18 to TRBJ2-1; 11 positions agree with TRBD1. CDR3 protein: CASSGTGGINNEFF. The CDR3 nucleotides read TGTGCCAGCTCTGGGACAGGGGGTATCAACAATGAGTTCTTC.